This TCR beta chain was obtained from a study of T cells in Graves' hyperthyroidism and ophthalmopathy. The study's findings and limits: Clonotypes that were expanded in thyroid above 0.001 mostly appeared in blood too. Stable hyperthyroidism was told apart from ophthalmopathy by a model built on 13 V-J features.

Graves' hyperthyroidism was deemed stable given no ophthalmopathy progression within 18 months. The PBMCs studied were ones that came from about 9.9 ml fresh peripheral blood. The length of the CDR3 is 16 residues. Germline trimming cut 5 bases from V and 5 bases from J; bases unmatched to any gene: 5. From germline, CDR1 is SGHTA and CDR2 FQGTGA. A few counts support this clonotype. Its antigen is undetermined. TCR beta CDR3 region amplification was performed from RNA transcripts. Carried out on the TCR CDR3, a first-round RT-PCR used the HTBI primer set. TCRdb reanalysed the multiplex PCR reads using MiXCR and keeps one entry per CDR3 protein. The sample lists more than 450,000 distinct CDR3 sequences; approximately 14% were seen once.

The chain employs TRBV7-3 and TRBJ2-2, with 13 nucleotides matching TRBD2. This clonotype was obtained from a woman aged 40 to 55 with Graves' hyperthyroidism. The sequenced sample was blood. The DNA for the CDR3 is TGTGCCAGCAGCCAACGGACTAGCGGGAGTACCGGGGAGCTGTTTTTT. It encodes CASSQRTSGSTGELFF.